This T cell receptor (beta chain) was sequenced in a study of Graves' ophthalmopathy and Graves' hyperthyroidism. This clonotype was observed at least ten times. Using RNA transcripts, the TCR beta CDR3 regions were amplified. A first-round RT-PCR used HTBI primers, followed by a second-round multiplex PCR. MiXCR, run by TCRdb on the multiplex PCR reads, gives a single entry per CDR3 protein. Altogether approximately 700,000 distinct CDR3 sequences are present, 40% being singletons, with the ten largest covering 40% to 55%. This CDR3 comprises 11 residues. Looked up from germline, CDR1 is SQVTM and CDR2 is ANQGSEA. The V end was cut by 5 bases, the J end by 5 bases, with 9 bases between. Every ophthalmopathy donor presented moderate-to-severe activity, CAS ≥3, NOSPECS ≥4 and duration under 3 months. Patients were diagnosed from clinical symptoms, serum thyroxine, TRAb, thyroid ultrasound and orbital computed tomography.

Sequencing used peripheral blood. This TCR was sampled from an adult man with Graves' ophthalmopathy. The chain combines TRBV29-1 with TRBJ2-5, with D unresolved. DNA of the CDR3: TGCAGCGTTACCGTCGGGGAGACCCAGTACTTC. It codes for CSVTVGETQYF. Combining the CDR3 with reference TRBV29-1 and TRBJ2-5 gives the whole variable domain SAVISQKPSRDICQRGTSLTIQCQVDSQVTMMFWYRQQPGQSLTLIATANQGSEATYESGFVIDKFPISRPNLTFSTLTVSNMSPEDSSIYLCSVTVGETQYFGPGTRLLVL.